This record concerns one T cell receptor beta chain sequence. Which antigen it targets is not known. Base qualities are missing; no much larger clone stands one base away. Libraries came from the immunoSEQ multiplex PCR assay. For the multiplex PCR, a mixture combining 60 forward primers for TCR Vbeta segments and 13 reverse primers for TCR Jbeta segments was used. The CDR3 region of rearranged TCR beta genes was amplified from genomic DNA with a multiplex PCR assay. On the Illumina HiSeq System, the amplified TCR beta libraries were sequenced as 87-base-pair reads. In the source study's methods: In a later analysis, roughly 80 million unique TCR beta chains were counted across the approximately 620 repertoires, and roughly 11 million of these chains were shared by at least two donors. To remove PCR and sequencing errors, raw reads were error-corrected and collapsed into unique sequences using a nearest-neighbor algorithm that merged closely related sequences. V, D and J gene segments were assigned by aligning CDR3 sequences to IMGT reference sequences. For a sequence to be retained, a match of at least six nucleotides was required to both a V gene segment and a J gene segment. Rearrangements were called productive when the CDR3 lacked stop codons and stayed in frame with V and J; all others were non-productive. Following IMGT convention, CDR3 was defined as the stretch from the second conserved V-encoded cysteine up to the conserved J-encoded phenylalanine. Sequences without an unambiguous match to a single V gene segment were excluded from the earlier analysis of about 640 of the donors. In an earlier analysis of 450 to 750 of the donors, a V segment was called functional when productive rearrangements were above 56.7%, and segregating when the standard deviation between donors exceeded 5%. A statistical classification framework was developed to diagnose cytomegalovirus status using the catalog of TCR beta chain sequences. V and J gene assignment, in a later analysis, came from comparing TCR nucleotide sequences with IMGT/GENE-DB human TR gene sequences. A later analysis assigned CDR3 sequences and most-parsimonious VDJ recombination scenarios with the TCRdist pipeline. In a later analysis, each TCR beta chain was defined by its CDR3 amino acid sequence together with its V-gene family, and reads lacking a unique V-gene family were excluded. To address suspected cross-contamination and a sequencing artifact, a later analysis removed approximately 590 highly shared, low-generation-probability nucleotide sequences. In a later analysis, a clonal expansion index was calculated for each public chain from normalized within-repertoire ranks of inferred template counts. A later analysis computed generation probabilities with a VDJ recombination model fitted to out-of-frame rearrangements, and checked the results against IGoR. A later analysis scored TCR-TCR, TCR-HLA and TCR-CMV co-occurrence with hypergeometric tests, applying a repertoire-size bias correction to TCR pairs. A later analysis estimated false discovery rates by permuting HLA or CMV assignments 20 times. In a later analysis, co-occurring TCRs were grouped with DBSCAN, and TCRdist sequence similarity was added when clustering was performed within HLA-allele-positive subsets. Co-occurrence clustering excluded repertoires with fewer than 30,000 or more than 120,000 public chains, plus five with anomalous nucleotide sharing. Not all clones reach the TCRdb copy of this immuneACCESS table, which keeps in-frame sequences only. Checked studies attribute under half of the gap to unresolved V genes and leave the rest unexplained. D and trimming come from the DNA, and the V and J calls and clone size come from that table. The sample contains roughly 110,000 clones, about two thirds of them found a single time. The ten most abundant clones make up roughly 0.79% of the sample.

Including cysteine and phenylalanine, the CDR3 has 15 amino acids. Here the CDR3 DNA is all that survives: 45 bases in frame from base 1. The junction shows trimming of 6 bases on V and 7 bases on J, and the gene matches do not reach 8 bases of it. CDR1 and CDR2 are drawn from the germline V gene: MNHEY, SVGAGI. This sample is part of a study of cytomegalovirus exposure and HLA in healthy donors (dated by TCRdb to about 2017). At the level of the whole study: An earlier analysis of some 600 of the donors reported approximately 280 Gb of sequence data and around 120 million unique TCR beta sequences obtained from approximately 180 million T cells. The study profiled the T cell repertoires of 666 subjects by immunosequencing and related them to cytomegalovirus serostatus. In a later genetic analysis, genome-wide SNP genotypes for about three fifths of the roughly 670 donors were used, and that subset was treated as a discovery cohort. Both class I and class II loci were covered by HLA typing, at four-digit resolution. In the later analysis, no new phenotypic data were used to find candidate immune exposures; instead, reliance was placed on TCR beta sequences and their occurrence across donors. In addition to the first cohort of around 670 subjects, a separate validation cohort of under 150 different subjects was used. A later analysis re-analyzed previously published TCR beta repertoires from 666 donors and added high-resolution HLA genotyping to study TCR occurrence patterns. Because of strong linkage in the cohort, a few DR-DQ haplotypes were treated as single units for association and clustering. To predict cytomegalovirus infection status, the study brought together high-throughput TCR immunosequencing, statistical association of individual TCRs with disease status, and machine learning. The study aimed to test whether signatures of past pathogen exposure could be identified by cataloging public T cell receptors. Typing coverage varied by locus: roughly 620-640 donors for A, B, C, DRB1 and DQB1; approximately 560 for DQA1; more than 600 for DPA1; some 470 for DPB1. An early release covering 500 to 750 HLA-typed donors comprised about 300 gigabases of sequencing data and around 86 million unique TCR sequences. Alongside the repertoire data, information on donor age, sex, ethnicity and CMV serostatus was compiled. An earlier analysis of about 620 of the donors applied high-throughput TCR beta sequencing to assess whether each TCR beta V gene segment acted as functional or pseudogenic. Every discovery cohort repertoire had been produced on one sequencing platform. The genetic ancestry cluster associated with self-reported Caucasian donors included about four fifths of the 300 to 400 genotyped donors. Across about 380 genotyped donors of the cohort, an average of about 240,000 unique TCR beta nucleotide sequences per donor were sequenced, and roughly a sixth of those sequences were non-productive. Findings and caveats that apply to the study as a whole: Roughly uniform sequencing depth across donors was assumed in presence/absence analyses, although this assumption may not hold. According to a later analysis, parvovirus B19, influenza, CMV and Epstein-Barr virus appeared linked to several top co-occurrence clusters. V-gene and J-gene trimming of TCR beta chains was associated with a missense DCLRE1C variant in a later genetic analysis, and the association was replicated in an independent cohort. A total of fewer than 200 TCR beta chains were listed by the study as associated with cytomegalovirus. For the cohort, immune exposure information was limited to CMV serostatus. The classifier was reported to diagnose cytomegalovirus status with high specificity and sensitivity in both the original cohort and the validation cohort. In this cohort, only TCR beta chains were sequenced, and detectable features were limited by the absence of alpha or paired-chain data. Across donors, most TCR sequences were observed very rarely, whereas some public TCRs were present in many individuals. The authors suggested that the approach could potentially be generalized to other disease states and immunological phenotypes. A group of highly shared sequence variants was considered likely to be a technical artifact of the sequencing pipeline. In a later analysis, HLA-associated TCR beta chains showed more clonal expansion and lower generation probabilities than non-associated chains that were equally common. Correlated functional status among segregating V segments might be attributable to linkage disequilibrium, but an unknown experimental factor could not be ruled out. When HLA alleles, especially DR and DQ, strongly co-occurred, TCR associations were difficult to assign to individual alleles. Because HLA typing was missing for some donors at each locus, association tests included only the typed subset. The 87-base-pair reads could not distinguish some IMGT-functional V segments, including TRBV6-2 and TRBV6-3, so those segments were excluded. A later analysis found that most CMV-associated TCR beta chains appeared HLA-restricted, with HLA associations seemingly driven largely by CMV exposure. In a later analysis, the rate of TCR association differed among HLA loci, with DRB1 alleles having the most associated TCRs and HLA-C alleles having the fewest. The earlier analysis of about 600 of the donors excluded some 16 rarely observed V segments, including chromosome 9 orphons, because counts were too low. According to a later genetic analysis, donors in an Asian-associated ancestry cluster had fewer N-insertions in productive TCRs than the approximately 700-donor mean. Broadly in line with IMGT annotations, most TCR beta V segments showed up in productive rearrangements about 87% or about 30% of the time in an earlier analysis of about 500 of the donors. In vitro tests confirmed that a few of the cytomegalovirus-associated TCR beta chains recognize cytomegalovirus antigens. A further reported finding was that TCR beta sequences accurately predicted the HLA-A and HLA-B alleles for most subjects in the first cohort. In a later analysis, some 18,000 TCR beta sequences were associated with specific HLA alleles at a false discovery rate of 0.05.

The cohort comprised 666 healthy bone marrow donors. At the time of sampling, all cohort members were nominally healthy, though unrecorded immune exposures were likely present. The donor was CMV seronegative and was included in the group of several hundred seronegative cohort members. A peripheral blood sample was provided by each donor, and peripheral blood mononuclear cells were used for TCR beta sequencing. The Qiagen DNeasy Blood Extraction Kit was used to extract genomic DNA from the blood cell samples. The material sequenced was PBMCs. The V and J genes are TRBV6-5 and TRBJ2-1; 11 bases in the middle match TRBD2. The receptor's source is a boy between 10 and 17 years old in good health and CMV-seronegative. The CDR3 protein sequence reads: CASSFRLAGSNEQFF. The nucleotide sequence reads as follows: TGTGCCAGCAGCTTTAGACTAGCGGGGTCAAATGAGCAGTTCTTC.